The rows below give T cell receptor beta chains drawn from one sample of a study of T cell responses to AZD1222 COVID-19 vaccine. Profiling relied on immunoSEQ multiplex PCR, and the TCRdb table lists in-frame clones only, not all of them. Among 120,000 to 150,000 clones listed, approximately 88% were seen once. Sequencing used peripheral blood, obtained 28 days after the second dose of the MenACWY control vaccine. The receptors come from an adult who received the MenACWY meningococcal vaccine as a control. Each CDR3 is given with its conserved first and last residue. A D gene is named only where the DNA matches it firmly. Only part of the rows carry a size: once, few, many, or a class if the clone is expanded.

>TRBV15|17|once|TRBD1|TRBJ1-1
CATSGRGQGLGNTEAFF
TGTGCCACCAGCGGCCGAGGACAGGGGCTCGGGAACACTGAAGCTTTCTTT
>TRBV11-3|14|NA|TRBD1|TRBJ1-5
CASSLGTGEQPQHF
TGTGCCAGCAGCTTAGGGACAGGGGAGCAGCCCCAGCATTTT
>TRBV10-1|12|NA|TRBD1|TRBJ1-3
CASRDRRNTIYF
TGCGCCAGTAGGGACAGACGAAACACCATATATTTT
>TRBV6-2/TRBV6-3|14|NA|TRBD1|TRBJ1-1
CASSYSDRGALAFF
TGTGCCAGCAGTTACTCGGACAGGGGGGCGCTAGCTTTCTTT
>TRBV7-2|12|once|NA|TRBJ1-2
CASGPLAAGYTF
TGTGCCAGCGGACCTTTAGCAGCTGGCTACACCTTC
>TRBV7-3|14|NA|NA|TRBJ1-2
CASSLNPGVGGYTF
TGTGCCAGCAGCTTAAACCCAGGAGTGGGTGGCTACACCTTC
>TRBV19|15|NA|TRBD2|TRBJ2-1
CASSRVSGRKNEQFF
TGTGCCAGTAGCCGCGTTAGCGGGAGGAAAAATGAGCAGTTCTTC
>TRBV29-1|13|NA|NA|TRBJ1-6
CSAGDGRGSPLHF
TGCAGCGCAGGGGACGGCCGAGGTTCACCCCTCCACTTT
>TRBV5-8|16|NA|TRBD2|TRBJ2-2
CASSWKAGSGSWELFF
TGTGCCAGCAGTTGGAAAGCGGGATCGGGAAGTTGGGAGCTGTTTTTT
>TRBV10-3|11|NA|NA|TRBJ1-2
CAISSEGGYTF
TGTGCCATCAGCAGCGAAGGAGGCTACACCTTC
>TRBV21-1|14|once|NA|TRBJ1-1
CASSKLVAGTEAFF
TGTGCCAGCAGCAAATTGGTTGCGGGGACTGAAGCTTTCTTT
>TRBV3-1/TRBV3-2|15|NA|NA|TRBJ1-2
CASSQDTWRRYGYTF
TGTGCCAGCAGCCAAGATACGTGGAGGCGCTATGGCTACACCTTC
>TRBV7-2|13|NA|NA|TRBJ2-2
CASSLISTGELFF
TGTGCCAGCAGCTTAATCTCGACCGGGGAGCTGTTTTTT
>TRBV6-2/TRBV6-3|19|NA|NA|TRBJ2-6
CASSYGLGRVDGGANVLTF
TGTGCCAGCAGTTATGGTCTAGGTCGGGTGGACGGTGGGGCCAACGTCCTGACTTTC
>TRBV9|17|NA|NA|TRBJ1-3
CASSVAGAFSSGNTIYF
TGTGCCAGCAGCGTAGCGGGCGCTTTCTCCTCTGGAAACACCATATATTTT
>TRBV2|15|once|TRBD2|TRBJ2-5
CASSLAGGPGETQYF
TGTGCCAGCAGTTTAGCGGGGGGTCCGGGAGAGACCCAGTACTTC
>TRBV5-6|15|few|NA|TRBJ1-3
CASSLGQISGNTIYF
TGTGCCAGCAGCTTGGGACAAATCTCTGGAAACACCATATATTTT
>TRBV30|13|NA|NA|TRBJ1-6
CAWSPQGVSPLHF
TGTGCCTGGAGTCCGCAGGGAGTTTCACCCCTCCACTTT
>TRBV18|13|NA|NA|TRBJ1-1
CASSQGPDTEAFF
TGTGCCAGCTCACAGGGACCGGACACTGAAGCTTTCTTT
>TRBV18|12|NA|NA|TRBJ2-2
CASSPGFRELFF
TGTGCCAGCTCACCAGGTTTCCGGGAGCTGTTTTTT
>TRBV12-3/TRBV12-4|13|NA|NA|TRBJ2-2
CASSLGWTGELFF
TGTGCCAGCAGTTTGGGTTGGACCGGGGAGCTGTTTTTT
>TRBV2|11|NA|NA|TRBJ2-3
CASTRHDTQYF
TGTGCCAGCACTAGACATGATACGCAGTATTTT
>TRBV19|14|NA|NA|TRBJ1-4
CASSIGGRGEKLFF
TGTGCCAGTAGTATAGGGGGCAGGGGTGAAAAACTGTTTTTT
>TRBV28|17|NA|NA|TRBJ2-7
CASSFPSFGRVTYEQYF
TGTGCCAGCAGTTTCCCCTCCTTTGGGCGGGTTACATACGAGCAGTACTTC
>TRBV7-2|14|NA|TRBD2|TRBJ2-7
CASSPSGREYEQYF
TGTGCCAGCAGCCCTAGCGGGAGGGAGTACGAGCAGTACTTC
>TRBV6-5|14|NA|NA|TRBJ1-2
CASSYGRSNYGYTF
TGTGCCAGCAGTTATGGGCGGTCTAACTATGGCTACACCTTC
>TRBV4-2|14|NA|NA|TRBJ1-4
CASSQDGRPEGLFF
TGTGCCAGCAGCCAAGACGGCAGGCCCGAGGGACTGTTTTTT
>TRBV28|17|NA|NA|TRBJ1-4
CASSSPIRRGRNEKLFF
TGTGCCAGCAGTTCCCCGATACGCAGGGGCCGTAATGAAAAACTGTTTTTT
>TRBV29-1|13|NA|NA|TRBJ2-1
CSLQRSSYNEQFF
TGCAGCCTGCAGCGGAGCTCCTACAATGAGCAGTTCTTC
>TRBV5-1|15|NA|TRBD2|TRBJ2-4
CASSFEGLAENIQYF
TGCGCCAGCAGCTTTGAGGGACTAGCGGAAAACATTCAGTACTTC
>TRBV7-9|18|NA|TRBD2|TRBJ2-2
CASSLKVRLAGVTGELFF
TGTGCCAGCAGCTTAAAGGTTCGACTAGCGGGAGTTACCGGGGAGCTGTTTTTT
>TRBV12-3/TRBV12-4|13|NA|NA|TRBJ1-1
CASSLVDESEAFF
TGTGCCAGCAGTTTAGTAGATGAATCCGAAGCTTTCTTT
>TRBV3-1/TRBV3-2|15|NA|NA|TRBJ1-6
CASSQSGVGNSPLHF
TGTGCCAGCAGCCAAAGTGGGGTGGGGAATTCACCCCTCCACTTT
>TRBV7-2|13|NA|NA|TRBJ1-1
CASSSALNTEAFF
TGTGCCAGCAGCTCCGCCCTGAACACTGAAGCTTTCTTT
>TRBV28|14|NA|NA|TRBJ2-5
CASSFLGEVETQYF
TGTGCCAGCAGTTTCCTGGGGGAGGTAGAGACCCAGTACTTC
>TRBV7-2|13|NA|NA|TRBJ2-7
CASSVVPSYEQYF
TGTGCCAGCAGCGTTGTCCCCTCCTACGAGCAGTACTTC
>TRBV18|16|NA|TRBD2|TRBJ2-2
CASSSLAGEITGELFF
TGTGCCAGCTCAAGTCTAGCGGGAGAAATCACCGGGGAGCTGTTTTTT
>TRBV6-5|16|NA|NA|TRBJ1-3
CASSYSATPTGNTIYF
TGTGCCAGCAGTTACTCAGCAACTCCCACGGGAAACACCATATATTTT
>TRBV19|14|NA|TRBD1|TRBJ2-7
CASSIGDRSYEQYF
TGTGCCAGTAGTATCGGGGACAGGTCTTACGAGCAGTACTTC
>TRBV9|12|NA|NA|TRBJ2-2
CASSPQVGELFF
TGTGCCAGCAGCCCACAGGTCGGGGAGCTGTTTTTT
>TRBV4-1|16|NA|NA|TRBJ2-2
CASSQGLRGWPGELFF
TGCGCCAGCAGCCAGGGCTTAAGAGGTTGGCCCGGGGAGCTGTTTTTT